Following are 5 T cell receptor beta chains from one sample sequenced in a study of cytomegalovirus exposure and HLA in healthy donors. PCR involved 60 Vbeta and 13 Jbeta primers. Repertoires were generated with immunoSEQ multiplex PCR, while TCRdb's copy carries only in-frame clones and drops some. The data hold nearly 110,000 clones, with around two thirds observed a single time. Input material: PBMCs. The receptors were sampled from a woman aged 40 to 50 in good health and CMV-seropositive.

This rearrangement joins TRBV7-2 to TRBJ2-5; D is perhaps TRBD2 (6 bases). Germline V gene data show CDR1 as SGHTA and CDR2 as FQGNSA. The CDR3 has 13 residues. V lost 5 bases and J lost 7, with 14 bases in between. In DNA form, the CDR3 reads TGTGCCAGCAGCGTTATGACGCGGGGGACCCAGTACTTC. Protein: CASSVMTRGTQYF.

The chain has TRBV4-3 and TRBJ2-7, with D uncertain. There are 15 residues in the CDR3. V lost 1 base and J 1 base, leaving 11 bases between the germline ends. Germline V gene sequence: CDR1 LGHNA, CDR2 YSLEER. In DNA form, the CDR3 reads TGCGCCAGCAGCCAAGCCCAGGCTGCTTCCTACGAGCAGTACTTC. It is translated as CASSQAQAASYEQYF.

The CDR3 here is CASSLEAGGSPLHF. Written as DNA, the CDR3 is TGTGCCAGCAGCTTAGAGGCAGGCGGGTCACCCCTCCACTTT. The V gene is TRBV7-2, the J gene TRBJ1-6; D is undetermined. The V end was cut by 1 base, the J end by 10 bases, with 11 bases between. The CDR3 contains 14 residues. From germline, CDR1 is SGHTA and CDR2 FQGNSA.

The chain links TRBV5-1 to TRBJ1-2, with 7 bases lining up with TRBD1. Germline V CDR1 and CDR2: SGHRS, YFSETQ. This CDR3 has 15 amino acids. V trimming: 7 bases; J trimming: 4 bases; junction bases outside the gene matches: 13. The CDR3 region is CASWGQKTNSYGYTF. The CDR3 DNA follows: TGCGCCAGCTGGGGACAGAAAACAAATAGCTATGGCTACACCTTC.

The chain uses TRBV11-2 and TRBJ1-5; 7 nucleotides agree with TRBD1. CDR1 and CDR2 from the germline V gene are SGHAT and FQNNGV. V lost 5 bases to trimming and J lost 7 bases; unmatched junction nucleotides: 5. The CDR3 has 13 amino acids. CDR3 loop: CASSVDRRQPQHF. CDR3 sequence (DNA): TGTGCCAGCAGCGTGGACAGGAGGCAGCCCCAGCATTTT.